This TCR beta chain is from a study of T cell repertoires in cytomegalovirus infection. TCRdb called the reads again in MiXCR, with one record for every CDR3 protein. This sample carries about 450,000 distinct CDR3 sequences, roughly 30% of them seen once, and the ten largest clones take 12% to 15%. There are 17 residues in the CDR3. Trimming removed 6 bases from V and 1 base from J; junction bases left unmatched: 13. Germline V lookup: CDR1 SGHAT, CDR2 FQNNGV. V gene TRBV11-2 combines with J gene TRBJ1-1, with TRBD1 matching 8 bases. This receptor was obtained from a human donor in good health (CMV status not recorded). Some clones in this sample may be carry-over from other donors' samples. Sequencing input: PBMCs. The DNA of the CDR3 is TGTGCCAGCAGGTACTCAGGGGGCCCAAGGCCGAACACTGAAGCTTTCTTT. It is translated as CASRYSGGPRPNTEAFF.